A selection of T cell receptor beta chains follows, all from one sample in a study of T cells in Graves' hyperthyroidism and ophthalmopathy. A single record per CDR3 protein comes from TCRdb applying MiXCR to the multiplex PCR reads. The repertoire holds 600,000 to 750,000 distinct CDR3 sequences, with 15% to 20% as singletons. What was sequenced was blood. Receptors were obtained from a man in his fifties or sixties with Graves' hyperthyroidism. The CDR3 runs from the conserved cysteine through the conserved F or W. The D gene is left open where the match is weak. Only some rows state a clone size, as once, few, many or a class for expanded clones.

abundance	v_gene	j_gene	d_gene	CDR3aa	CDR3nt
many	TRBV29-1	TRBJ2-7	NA	CSVDSGAREQYF	TGCAGCGTTGACTCGGGGGCGCGCGAGCAGTACTTC
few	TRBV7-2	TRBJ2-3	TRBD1	CASSWGDRPRAQYF	TGTGCCAGCAGCTGGGGGGACAGGCCGCGGGCGCAGTATTTT
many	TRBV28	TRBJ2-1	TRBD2	CASMGLAATTHNEQFF	TGTGCCAGCATGGGACTAGCGGCTACCACTCACAATGAGCAGTTCTTC
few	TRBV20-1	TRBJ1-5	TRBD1	CSARWPRGQQPQHF	TGCAGTGCTAGGTGGCCAAGGGGGCAACAGCCCCAGCATTTT
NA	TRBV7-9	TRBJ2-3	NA	CASSLLGNADTQYF	TGTGCCAGCAGCTTACTGGGGAATGCAGATACGCAGTATTTT
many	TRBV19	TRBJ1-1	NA	CASSPTTGVGTEAFF	TGTGCCAGTAGTCCCACGACGGGTGTTGGCACTGAAGCTTTCTTT
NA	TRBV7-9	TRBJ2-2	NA	CASSRGGSNTGELFF	TGTGCCAGCAGCCGAGGCGGCTCGAACACCGGGGAGCTGTTTTTT
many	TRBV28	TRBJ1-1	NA	CASSLREGWGNTEAFF	TGTGCCAGCAGTTTAAGAGAGGGGTGGGGGAACACTGAAGCTTTCTTT
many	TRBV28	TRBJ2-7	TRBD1	CASSTRQGRDYEQYF	TGTGCCAGCAGTACTCGACAGGGTAGGGACTACGAGCAGTACTTC
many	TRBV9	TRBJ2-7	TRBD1	CASSVAGTAYEQYF	TGTGCCAGCAGCGTAGCCGGGACAGCCTACGAGCAGTACTTC